This TCR beta chain was observed in a study of Graves' ophthalmopathy and Graves' hyperthyroidism. Study-wide results and limits: Detected in blood as well were most expanded thyroid clonotypes with frequency above 0.001. The model predicted progression of ophthalmopathy with a sensitivity of roughly 66%, and its specificity was around 72%.

This clonotype was found many times. Its antigen is undetermined. Other autoimmune diseases, uncontrolled infections, pregnancy or lactation ruled patients out of participation. Patients were diagnosed from clinical symptoms, serum thyroxine, TRAb, thyroid ultrasound and orbital computed tomography. The authors amplified TCR beta CDR3 regions, and they did so from RNA transcripts for repertoire sequencing. The authors performed first-round RT-PCR with HTBI primers and then a second-round multiplex PCR. TCRdb re-analysed the multiplex PCR reads in MiXCR, keeping a single row per CDR3 protein. Of around 340,000 distinct CDR3 sequences in the sample, about 17% were seen once. The CDR3 contains 12 residues. V was shortened by 1 base and J by 3 bases, with 6 bases between the two germline ends. Looked up from germline, CDR1 is DFQATT and CDR2 is SNEGSKA (reference sequence).

This sequence originates from an adult man with Graves' ophthalmopathy. The V call is TRBV20-1, the J call TRBJ2-5; D not resolved. Sample: peripheral blood. CDR3: CSARVVKETQYF. The CDR3 nucleotides are TGCAGTGCTAGAGTCGTAAAAGAGACCCAGTACTTC.